The next 2 T cell receptor beta chains were all read from a single sample in a study of T cell changes during pregnancy in multiple sclerosis. The data were produced by immunoSEQ multiplex PCR, yet TCRdb's version contains in-frame clones alone and is incomplete. The sample has some 80,000 clones, more than 70% seen once. Material: peripheral blood, obtained in the first trimester of pregnancy. The receptors were gathered from a female donor in good health, enrolled as a control in a pregnancy study.

This clone has a single count. V is TRBV19 and J is TRBJ2-3; 10 bases agree with TRBD1. V shed 5 bases and J 5 bases; nucleotides not matched to a gene: 10. Germline V gives CDR1 LNHDA, CDR2 SQIVND (reference sequence). This CDR3 contains 16 residues. The CDR3 spells CASSAPRDRGEDTQYF. CDR3 DNA: TGTGCCAGTAGTGCCCCCCGGGACAGGGGAGAAGATACGCAGTATTTT.

V is TRBV6-1 and J is TRBJ2-7; possible D gene TRBD1, 6 bases. Germline V gene lookup returns CDR1 MNHNS and CDR2 SASEGT. V was pared by 5 bases and J by 2 bases, with 16 bases between. This CDR3 has 15 amino acids. The chain's CDR3 is CASSLHPGQAYEQYF. CDR3 nucleotide sequence: TGTGCCAGCAGTCTTCACCCGGGACAAGCCTACGAGCAGTACTTC.